This TCR beta chain came from a study of shared clonotypes between healthy human individuals. The CDR3 runs to 15 residues. From germline, CDR1 is SGDLS and CDR2 YYNGEE. The trim removed 0 bases at V and 3 bases at J, leaving 6 bases unmatched. This clone came up a few times. Its antigen is still unknown. Study findings and constraints: Relative to memory subsets, naive subsets generally showed larger estimated richness.

As originally analysed: From ImmunoSEQ came sequences covering only the junction and carrying no quality scores, so filtering differed. Sequencing was performed with immunoSEQ multiplex PCR; in TCRdb, only in-frame clones are kept and a portion is missing. Clone size and the V and J calls come from that table; the DNA yielded D and trimming. The sample yields roughly 700,000 clones, about 74% seen once. The source of this sequence is a woman in her 30s in good health. The chain joins TRBV9 to TRBJ2-7; 7 nucleotides agree with TRBD1. Material for sequencing was memory CD4+ T cells sorted from blood. Subset specified: CD45RA-negative fraction. The CDR3 DNA is TGTGCCAGCAGCGTAGGTCAGGGGGTTGGCTACGAGCAGTACTTC. Protein product: CASSVGQGVGYEQYF.